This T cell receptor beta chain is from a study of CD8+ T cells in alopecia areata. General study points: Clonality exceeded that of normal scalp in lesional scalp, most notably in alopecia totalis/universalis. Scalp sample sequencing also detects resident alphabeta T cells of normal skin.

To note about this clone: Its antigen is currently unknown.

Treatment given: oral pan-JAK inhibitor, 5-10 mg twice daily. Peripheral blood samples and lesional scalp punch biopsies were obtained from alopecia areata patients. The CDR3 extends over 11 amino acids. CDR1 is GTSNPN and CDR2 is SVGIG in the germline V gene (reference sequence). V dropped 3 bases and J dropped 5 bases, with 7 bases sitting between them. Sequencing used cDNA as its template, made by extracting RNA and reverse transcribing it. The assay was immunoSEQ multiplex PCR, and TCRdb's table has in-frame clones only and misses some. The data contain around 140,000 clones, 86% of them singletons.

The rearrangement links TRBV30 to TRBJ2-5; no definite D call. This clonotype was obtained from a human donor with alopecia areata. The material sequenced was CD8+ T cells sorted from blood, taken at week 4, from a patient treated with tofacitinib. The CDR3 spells CAWRVHETQYF. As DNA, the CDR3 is TGTGCCTGGAGGGTACACGAGACCCAGTACTTC.